The sequence of this T cell receptor (beta chain) was determined in a study of cytomegalovirus exposure and HLA in healthy donors. Study-level results: Earlier analysis found most TCR beta V segments productive about 87% or about 30% of the time.

60 Vbeta and 13 Jbeta primers were used in PCR. Clones were read by immunoSEQ multiplex PCR, and TCRdb kept only the in-frame ones, dropping some. This repertoire shows fewer than 200,000 clones, approximately 86% found once; its top ten account for 1.1%. This CDR3 spans 13 amino acids. The V gene's germline CDR1 is SQVTM and CDR2 ANQGSEA. The V gene end was trimmed by 1 base and the J gene end by 6 bases; junction bases not matched to a gene: 3. A word on this clone: The antigen is undetermined.

The chain uses TRBV29-1 and TRBJ2-7; 10 nucleotides match TRBD1. The sequence was obtained from a boy younger than 10 in good health and CMV-seronegative. Sequenced sample: PBMCs. CDR3 coding DNA: TGCAGCGTTGAAGTCCGGACAGGGGGCGAGCAGTACTTC. Protein product: CSVEVRTGGEQYF.